The subject of this entry is one T cell receptor (beta chain). The RNA input was about 0.5 to 1 ug, and it was reverse transcribed with random hexamers. Across 54 Vbeta and 13 Jbeta, immunoSEQ multiplex PCR amplified TCR beta CDR3. TCRdb redid the calling of the immunoSEQ multiplex PCR reads with MiXCR, one entry per CDR3 protein. The sample lists roughly 200,000 distinct CDR3 sequences; 90% to 95% were seen once. This specimen comes from a study of CD8 T cells in Susac syndrome. The multiple sclerosis controls comprised treatment-naive patients whose relapsing-remitting disease was stable or active. This CDR3 comprises 13 residues. V lost 1 base and J lost 5, with 9 bases in between. Germline CDR1 is MGHRA and CDR2 is YSYEKL.

Sample: CD8+ T cells from PBMCs. V gene TRBV4-1 combines with J gene TRBJ2-7; D remains ambiguous. This TCR was recovered from a human donor with multiple sclerosis. CDR3 amino acids: CASSQAPFDEQYF. CDR3 sequence (DNA): TGCGCCAGCAGCCAAGCCCCCTTCGACGAGCAGTACTTC.